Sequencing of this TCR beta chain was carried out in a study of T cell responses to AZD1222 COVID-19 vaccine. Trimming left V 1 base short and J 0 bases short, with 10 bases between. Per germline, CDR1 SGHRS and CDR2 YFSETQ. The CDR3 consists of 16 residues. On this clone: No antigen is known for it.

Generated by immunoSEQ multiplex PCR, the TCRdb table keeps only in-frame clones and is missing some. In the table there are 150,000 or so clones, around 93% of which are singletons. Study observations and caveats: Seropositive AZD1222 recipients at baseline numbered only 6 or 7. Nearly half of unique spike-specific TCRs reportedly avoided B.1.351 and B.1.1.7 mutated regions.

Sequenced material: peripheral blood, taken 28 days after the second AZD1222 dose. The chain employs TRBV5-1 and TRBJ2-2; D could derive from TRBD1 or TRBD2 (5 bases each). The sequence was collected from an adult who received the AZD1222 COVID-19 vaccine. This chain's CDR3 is CASSLLGTSNTGELFF. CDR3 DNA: TGCGCCAGCAGCTTGCTCGGGACCTCGAACACCGGGGAGCTGTTTTTT.